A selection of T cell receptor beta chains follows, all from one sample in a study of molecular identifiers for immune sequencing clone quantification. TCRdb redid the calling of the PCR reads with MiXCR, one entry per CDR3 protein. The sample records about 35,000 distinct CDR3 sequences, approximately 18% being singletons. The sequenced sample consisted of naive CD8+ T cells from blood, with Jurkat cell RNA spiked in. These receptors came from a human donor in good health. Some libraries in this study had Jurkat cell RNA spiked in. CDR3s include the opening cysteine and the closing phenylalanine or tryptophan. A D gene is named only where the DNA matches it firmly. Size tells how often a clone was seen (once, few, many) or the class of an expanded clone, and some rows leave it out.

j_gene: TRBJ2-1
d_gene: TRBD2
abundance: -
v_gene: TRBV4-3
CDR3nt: TGCGCCAGCAGCCAAGATTTGACTAGCGGGACCAATGAGCAGTTCTTC
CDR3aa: CASSQDLTSGTNEQFF

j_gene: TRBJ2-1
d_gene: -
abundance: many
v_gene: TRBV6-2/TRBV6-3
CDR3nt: TGTGCCAGCACCCCAGGTGGGGTAGCGGCCAATGAGCAGTTCTTC
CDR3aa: CASTPGGVAANEQFF

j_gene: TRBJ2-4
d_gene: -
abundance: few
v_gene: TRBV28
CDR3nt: TGTGCCAGCAGTTTGCCAGGGGAGGCCAAAAACATTCAGTACTTC
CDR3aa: CASSLPGEAKNIQYF

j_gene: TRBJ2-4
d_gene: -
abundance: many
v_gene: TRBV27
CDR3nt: TGTGCCAGCAGTTTGAAGCCTACCGCGGGACAGCCAAGAGGACGTCTAGCCAAAAACATTCAGTACTTC
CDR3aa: CASSLKPTAGQPRGRLAKNIQYF

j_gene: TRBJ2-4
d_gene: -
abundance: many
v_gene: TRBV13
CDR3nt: TGTGCCAGCAGCTTAGGCGGGATGGTGGCAAACATTCAGTACTTC
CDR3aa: CASSLGGMVANIQYF

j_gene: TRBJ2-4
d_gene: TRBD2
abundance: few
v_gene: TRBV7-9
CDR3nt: TGTGCCAGCAGCTTTTTGGTAGCGGGAGTGGCCAAAAACATTCAGTACTTC
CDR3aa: CASSFLVAGVAKNIQYF

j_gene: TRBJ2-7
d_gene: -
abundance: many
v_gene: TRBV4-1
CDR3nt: TGCGCCAGCAGCCAATTCGGGGAGGTCGAGCAGTACTTC
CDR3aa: CASSQFGEVEQYF

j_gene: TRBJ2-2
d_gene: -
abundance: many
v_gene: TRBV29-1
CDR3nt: TGCAGCGTTGCCCTTCCAATTCGAAGCGGGAACACCGGGGAGCTGTTTTTT
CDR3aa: CSVALPIRSGNTGELFF

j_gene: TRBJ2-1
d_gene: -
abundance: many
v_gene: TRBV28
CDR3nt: TGTGCCAGCAGTTCAAGACCCCGCCCCTACAATGAGCAGTTCTTC
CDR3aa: CASSSRPRPYNEQFF

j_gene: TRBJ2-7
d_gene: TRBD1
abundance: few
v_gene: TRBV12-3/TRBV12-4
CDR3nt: TGTGCCAGCAGTCTAACAGGGGGGCACGAGCAGTACTTC
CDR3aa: CASSLTGGHEQYF

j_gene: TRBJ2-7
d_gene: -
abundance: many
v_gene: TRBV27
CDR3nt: TGTGCCAGCAGTTCGGGACTGTTTTATCTCTACGAGCAGTACTTC
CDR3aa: CASSSGLFYLYEQYF

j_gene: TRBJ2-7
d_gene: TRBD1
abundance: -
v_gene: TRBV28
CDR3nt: TGTGCCAGCAGTACTTCATACGGGACAGGGAGATACGAGCAGTACTTC
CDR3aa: CASSTSYGTGRYEQYF

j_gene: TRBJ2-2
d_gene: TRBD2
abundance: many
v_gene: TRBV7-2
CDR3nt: TGTGCCAGCAGCTTAGGCGGCGGGAGGCGCACCGGGGAGCTGTTTTTT
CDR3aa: CASSLGGGRRTGELFF

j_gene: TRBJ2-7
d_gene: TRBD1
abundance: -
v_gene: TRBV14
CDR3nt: TGTGCCAGCAGCTGGGGGACAGGGGGCTTCGAGCAGTACTTC
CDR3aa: CASSWGTGGFEQYF

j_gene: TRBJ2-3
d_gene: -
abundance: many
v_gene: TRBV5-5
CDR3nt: TGTGCCAGCAGCCCTCTTGGGCAGAGGGGACTCCACCTAAACACAGATACGCAGTATTTT
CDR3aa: CASSPLGQRGLHLNTDTQYF

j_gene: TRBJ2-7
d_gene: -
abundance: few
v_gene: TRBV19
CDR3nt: TGTGCCACAGGGGCCTCCTACGAGCAGTACTTC
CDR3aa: CATGASYEQYF

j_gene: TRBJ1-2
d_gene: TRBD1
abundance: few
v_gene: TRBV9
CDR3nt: TGTGCCAGCAGCTCCGGGGACAGGGGGCTTCTTGGCTACACCTTC
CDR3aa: CASSSGDRGLLGYTF

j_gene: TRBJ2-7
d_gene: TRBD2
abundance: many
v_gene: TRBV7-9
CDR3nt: TGTGCCAGCAGCTTCGGAGCGGGAGGGCGCGAGCAGTACTTC
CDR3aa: CASSFGAGGREQYF

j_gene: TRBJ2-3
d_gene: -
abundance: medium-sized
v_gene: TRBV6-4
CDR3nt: TGTGCCAGCAGTGAGGGACTTATGACGGATACGCAGTATTTT
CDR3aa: CASSEGLMTDTQYF

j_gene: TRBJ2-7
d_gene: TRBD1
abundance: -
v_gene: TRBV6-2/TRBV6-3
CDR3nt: TGTGCCGGCGGCCCCGGGACAGCCACCGAGCAGTACTTC
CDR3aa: CAGGPGTATEQYF

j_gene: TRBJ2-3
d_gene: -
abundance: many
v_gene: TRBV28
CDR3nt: TGTGCCAGCAGTTCCCTCGGGGGAGCTAGCACAGATACGCAGTATTTT
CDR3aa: CASSSLGGASTDTQYF

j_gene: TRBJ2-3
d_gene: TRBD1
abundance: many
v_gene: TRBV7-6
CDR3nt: TGTGCCAGCAGCTTAGGGACAGGGACCACAGATACGCAGTATTTT
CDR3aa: CASSLGTGTTDTQYF

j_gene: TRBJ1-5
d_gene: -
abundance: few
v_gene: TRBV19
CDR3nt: TGTGCCAGTAGTATGTTTCTACAGGGAGGACAGCCCCAGCATTTT
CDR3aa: CASSMFLQGGQPQHF

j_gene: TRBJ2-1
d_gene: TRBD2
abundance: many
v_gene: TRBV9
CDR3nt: TGTGCCAGCAGCGTAGTTAGCGGGGGAAACAATGAGCAGTTCTTC
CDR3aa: CASSVVSGGNNEQFF

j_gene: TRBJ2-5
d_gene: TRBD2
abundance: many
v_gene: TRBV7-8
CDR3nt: TGTGCCAGCAGCTTATACATAGCGGGAGGGCAAGAGACCCAGTACTTC
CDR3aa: CASSLYIAGGQETQYF

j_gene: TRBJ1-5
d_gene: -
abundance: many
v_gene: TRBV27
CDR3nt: TGTGCCAGCAGTTTAGGTACTTATCAGCCCCAGCATTTT
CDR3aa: CASSLGTYQPQHF

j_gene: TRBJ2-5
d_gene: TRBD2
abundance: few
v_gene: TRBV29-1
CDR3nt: TGCAGCGTTGAAGGGGGGACTAGCGGTAAAGAGACCCAGTACTTC
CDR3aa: CSVEGGTSGKETQYF

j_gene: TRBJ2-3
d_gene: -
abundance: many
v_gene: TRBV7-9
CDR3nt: TGTGCCAGCAGCTCCCCGGGGGCTAGCACAGATACGCAGTATTTT
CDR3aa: CASSSPGASTDTQYF

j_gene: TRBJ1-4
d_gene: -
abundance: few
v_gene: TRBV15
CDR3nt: TGTGCCACCAGCAGGGGGACAATTGCAACTAATGAAAAACTGTTTTTT
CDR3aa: CATSRGTIATNEKLFF

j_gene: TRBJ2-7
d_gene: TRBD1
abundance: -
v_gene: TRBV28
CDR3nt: TGTGCCAGCTCGGGACAGGGTATCGTCAATGTGCGCTCCTACGAGCAGTACTTC
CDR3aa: CASSGQGIVNVRSYEQYF

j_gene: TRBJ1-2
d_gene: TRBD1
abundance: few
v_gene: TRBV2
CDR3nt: TGTGCCAGCAAGGCTACGGGACAGGGAAGACATGGCTACACCTTC
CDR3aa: CASKATGQGRHGYTF

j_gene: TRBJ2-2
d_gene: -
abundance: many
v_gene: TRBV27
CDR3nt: TGTGCCAGCACCTTGGGGAGTAGACTGAACACCGGGGAGCTGTTTTTT
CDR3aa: CASTLGSRLNTGELFF

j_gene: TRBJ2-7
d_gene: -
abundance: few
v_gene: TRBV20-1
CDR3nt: TGCAGTGCAAAGAACGGACGCAACTTCTACGAGCAGTACTTC
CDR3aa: CSAKNGRNFYEQYF

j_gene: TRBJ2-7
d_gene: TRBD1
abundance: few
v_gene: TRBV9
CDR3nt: TGTGCCAGCGGACAGGGGAATTTTGGCGAGCAGTACTTC
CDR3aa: CASGQGNFGEQYF

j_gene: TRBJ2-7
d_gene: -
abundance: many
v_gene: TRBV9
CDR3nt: TGTGCCAGCAGCGTAGAAGGGACCGCCTACGAGCAGTACTTC
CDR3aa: CASSVEGTAYEQYF

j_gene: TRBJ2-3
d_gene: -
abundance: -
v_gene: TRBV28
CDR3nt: TGTGCCAGCAGTTTTTTGCGAGGGGCCACCACAGATACGCAGTATTTT
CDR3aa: CASSFLRGATTDTQYF

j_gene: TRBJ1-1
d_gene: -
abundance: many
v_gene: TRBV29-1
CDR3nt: TGCAGCGCTATTAACACTGAAGCTTTCTTT
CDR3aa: CSAINTEAFF

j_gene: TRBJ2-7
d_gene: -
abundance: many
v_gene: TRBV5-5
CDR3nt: TGTGCCAGCAGCTTGGCCAGGCCCTACGAGCAGTACTTC
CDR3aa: CASSLARPYEQYF

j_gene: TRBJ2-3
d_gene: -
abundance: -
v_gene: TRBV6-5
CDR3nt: TGTGCCAGCAGCTTAGCGGACCCCACAGATACGCAGTATTTT
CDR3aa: CASSLADPTDTQYF

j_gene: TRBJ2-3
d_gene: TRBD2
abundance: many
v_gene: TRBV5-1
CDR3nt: TGCGCCAGCAGCCCGGGACTAGCGGGAGGGCCCTATTTT
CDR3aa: CASSPGLAGGPYF

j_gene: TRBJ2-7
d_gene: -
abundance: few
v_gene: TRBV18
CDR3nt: TGTGCCAGCTCACCTTCGGGAGACGAGCAGTACTTC
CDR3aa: CASSPSGDEQYF

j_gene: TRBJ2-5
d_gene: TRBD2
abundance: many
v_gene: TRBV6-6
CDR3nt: TGTGCCAGCAGTCCATCTAGCGGGGGGTTTACCCAGTACTTC
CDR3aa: CASSPSSGGFTQYF

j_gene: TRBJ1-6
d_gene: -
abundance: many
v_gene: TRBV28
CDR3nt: TGTGCCAGCAGTTTGTCAGGGTATAATTCACCCCTCCACTTT
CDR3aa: CASSLSGYNSPLHF

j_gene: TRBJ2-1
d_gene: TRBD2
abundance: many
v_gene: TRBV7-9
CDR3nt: TGTGCCAGCAGCTTAGGGCTAGCGGGAAAAAATGAGCAGTTCTTC
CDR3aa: CASSLGLAGKNEQFF

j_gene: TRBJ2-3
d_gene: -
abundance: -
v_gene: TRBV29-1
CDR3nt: TGCAGCGTTGTAGGCGGGGGCACAGATACGCAGTATTTT
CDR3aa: CSVVGGGTDTQYF